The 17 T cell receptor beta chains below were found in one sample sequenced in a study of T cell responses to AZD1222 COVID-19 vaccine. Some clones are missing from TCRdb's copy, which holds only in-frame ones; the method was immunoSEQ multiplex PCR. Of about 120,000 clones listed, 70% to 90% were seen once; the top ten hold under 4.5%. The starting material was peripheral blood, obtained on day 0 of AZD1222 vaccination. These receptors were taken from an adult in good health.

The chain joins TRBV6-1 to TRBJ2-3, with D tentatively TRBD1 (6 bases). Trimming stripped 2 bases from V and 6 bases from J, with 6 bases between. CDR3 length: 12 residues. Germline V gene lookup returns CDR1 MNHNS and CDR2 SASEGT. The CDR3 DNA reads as TGTGCCAGCAGTGAAAGGGGGGATACGCAGTATTTT. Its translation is CASSERGDTQYF.

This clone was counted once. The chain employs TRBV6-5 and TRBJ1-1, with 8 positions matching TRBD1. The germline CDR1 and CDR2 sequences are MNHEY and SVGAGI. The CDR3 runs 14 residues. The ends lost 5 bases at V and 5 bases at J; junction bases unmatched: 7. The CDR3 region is CASSTYRGKTEAFF. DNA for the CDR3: TGTGCCAGCAGTACCTACAGGGGGAAGACTGAAGCTTTCTTT.

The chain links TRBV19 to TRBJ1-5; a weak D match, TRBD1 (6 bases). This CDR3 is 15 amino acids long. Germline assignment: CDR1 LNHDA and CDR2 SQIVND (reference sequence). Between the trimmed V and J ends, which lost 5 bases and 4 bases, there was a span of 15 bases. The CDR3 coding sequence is TGTGCCAGTAGTGCAAGGGACAACCGGAATCAGCCCCAGCATTTT. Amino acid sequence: CASSARDNRNQPQHF.

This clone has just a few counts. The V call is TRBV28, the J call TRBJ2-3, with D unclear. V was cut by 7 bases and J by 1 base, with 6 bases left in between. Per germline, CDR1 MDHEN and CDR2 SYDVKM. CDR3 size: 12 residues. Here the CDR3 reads CASTLGTDTQYF. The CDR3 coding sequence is TGTGCCAGCACTTTGGGCACAGATACGCAGTATTTT. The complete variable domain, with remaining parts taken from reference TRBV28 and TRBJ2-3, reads DVKVTQSSRYLVKRTGEKVFLECVQDMDHENMFWYRQDPGLGLRLIYFSYDVKMKEKGDIPEGYSVSREKKERFSLILESASTNQTSMYLCASTLGTDTQYFGPGTRLTVL.

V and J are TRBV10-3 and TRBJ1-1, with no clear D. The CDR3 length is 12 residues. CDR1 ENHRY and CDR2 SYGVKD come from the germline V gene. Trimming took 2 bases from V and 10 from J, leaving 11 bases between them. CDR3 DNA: TGTGCCATCAGTGAGCGCGGGGTAGGAGCTTTCTTT. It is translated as CAISERGVGAFF.

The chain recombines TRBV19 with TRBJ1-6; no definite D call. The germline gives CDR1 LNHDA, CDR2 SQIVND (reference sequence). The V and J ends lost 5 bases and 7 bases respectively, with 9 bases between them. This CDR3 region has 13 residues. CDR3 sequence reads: CASSPILNSPLHF. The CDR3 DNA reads TGTGCCAGTAGTCCTATACTAAATTCACCCCTCCACTTT.

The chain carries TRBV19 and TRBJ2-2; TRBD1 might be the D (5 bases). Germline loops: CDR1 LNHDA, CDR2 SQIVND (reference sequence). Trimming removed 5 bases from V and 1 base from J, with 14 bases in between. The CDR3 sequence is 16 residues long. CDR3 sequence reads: CASSEGESRNTGELFF. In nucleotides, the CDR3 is TGTGCCAGTAGTGAAGGGGAATCCCGGAACACCGGGGAGCTGTTTTTT.

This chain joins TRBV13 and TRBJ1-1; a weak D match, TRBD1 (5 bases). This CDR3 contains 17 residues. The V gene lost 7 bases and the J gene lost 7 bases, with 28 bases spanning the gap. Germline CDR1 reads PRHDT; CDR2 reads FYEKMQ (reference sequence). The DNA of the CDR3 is TGTGCCAGCACCTCACAGGTCGTGGCTGGATACCTGCTTGAAGCTTTCTTT. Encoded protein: CASTSQVVAGYLLEAFF.

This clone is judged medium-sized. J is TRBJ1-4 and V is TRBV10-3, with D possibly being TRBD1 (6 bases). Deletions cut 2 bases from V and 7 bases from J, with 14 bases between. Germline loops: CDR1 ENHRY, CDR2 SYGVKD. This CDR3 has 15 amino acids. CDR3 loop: CAISETGGASEKLFF. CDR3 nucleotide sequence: TGTGCCATCAGTGAGACCGGGGGCGCGAGTGAAAAACTGTTTTTT.

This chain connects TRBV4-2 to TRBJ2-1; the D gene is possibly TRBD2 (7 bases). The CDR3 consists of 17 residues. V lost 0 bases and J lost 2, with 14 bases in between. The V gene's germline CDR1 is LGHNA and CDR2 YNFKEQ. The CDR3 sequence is CASSQDWGGPPYNEQFF. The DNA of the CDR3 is TGTGCCAGCAGCCAAGATTGGGGGGGCCCTCCCTACAATGAGCAGTTCTTC.

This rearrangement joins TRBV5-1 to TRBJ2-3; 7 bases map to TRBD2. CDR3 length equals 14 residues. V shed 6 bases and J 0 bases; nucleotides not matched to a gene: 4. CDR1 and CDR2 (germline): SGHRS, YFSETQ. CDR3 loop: CASKTSTSTDTQYF. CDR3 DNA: TGCGCCAGCAAGACTAGCACTAGCACAGATACGCAGTATTTT.

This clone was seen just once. The CDR3 nucleotides are TGTGCCATCAGTGAGTCGGGACGGCAAGGAAACACCATATATTTT. Its protein product is CAISESGRQGNTIYF. The chain is built from TRBV10-3 and TRBJ1-3; perhaps TRBD1 as D (5 bases). This CDR3 is built from 15 residues. Germline V gene lookup returns CDR1 ENHRY and CDR2 SYGVKD. Trimming removed 0 bases from V and 4 bases from J, with 10 bases in between.

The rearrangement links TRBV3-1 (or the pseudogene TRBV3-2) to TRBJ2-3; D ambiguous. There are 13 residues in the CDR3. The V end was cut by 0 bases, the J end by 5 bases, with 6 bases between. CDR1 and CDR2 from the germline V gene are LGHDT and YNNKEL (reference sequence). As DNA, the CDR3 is TGTGCCAGCAGCCAAGAAACTGGAGATACGCAGTATTTT. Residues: CASSQETGDTQYF.

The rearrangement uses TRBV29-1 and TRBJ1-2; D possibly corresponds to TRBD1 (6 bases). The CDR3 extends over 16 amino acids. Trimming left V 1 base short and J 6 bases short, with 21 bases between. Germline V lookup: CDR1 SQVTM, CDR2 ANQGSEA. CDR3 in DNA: TGCAGCGTTGAAGGAGCGGGACGTTTGCAGGGGAATGGCTACACCTTC. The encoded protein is CSVEGAGRLQGNGYTF.

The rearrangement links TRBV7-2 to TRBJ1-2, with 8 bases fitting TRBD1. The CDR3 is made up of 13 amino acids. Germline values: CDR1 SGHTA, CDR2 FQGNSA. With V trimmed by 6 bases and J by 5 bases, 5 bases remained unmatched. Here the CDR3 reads CASREGQAYGYTF. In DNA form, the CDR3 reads TGTGCCAGCAGGGAGGGACAGGCATATGGCTACACCTTC.

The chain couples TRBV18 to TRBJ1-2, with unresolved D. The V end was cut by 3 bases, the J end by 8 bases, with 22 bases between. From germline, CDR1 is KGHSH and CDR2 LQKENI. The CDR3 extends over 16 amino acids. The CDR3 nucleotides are TGTGCCAGCTCACCCAAATCGGACGGGATCTATCGGGGCTACACCTTC. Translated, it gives CASSPKSDGIYRGYTF.

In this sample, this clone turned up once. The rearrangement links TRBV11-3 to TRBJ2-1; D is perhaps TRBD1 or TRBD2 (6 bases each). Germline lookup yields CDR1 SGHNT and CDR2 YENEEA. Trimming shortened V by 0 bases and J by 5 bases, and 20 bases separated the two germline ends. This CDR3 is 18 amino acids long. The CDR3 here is CASSLDQGGSSWNNEQFF. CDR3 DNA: TGTGCCAGCAGCTTAGATCAAGGGGGGTCAAGTTGGAACAATGAGCAGTTCTTC.